This T cell receptor (beta chain) was profiled in a study of blood T cell repertoires in COVID-19. V shed 1 base and J 5 bases; nucleotides not matched to a gene: 12. The CDR3 length is 17 residues. CDR1 and CDR2 (germline): LNHNV, YYDKDF (reference sequence). Libraries were prepared by immunoSEQ multiplex PCR; TCRdb keeps only in-frame clonotypes and omits some of them. The data show 70,000 to 100,000 clones, around 88% seen once. Specimen: peripheral blood. This clonotype was obtained from a man of 80 years or more with active or convalescent COVID-19. This sequence joins TRBV15 and TRBJ2-5; 8 bases match TRBD2. The CDR3 here is CATSRASGRARSETQYF. CDR3 in DNA: TGTGCCACCAGCAGAGCCTCCGGGAGGGCCCGTTCGGAGACCCAGTACTTC.